This TCR beta chain was retrieved from a study of blood T cell repertoires in COVID-19. Repertoires were generated with immunoSEQ multiplex PCR, while TCRdb's copy carries only in-frame clones and drops some. This sample carries about 270,000 clones, just under 90% of them seen once, and the ten largest clones take over 4%. Germline CDR1 KGHSH, CDR2 LQKENI. V was clipped by 1 base and J by 3 bases; unmatched bases: 0. There are 14 residues in the CDR3. This TCR was sampled from a woman younger than 45 with acute COVID-19. The chain combines TRBV18 with TRBJ2-1, with TRBD1 matching over 7 bases. Sequencing was carried out using PBMCs or T cells enriched from blood (not recorded which). The DNA for the CDR3 is TGTGCCAGCTCACCACGGGACAGCTACAATGAGCAGTTCTTC. Encoded protein: CASSPRDSYNEQFF.